This record concerns one TCR beta chain sequence. Its target is not known. Individual cDNA molecules had unique molecular identifiers attached to them by the library. TCRdb called the RACE reads again in MiXCR, with one record for every CDR3 protein. The table includes about 160,000 distinct CDR3 sequences, 28% detected once. This sample is drawn from a study of human T cells and chemical hapten exposure. For the study at large: Small volume differences among pooled libraries mainly caused per-sample TCR yield variation. Findings of the study overall: The number of TCRs over 1 in 1000 frequency stayed unchanged after DPC. Alopecia affecting every donor means their immune response may not match healthy people's.

Noted time point: patch test 3, about 24 weeks after DPC sensitization. Stated treatment: therapeutic diphenylcyclopropenone sensitization with weekly scalp DPC. This CDR3 has 16 amino acids. Per germline, CDR1 SGHTA and CDR2 FQGTGA. With 1 base removed from V and 3 bases from J, the gap between germline ends came to 15 bases. The clonotype originates from a woman aged 18-35 years with alopecia areata. Some clones in this sample may be carry-over from other donors' samples. The genes are TRBV7-3 and TRBJ1-1; possible D gene TRBD1, 5 bases. Sample: whole blood, taken in connection with sensitization to the hapten diphenylcyclopropenone (DPC). As DNA, the CDR3 is TGTGCCAGCAGCTTAAATCAGGGAAGGGCGGACACTGAAGCTTTCTTT. Protein sequence: CASSLNQGRADTEAFF.